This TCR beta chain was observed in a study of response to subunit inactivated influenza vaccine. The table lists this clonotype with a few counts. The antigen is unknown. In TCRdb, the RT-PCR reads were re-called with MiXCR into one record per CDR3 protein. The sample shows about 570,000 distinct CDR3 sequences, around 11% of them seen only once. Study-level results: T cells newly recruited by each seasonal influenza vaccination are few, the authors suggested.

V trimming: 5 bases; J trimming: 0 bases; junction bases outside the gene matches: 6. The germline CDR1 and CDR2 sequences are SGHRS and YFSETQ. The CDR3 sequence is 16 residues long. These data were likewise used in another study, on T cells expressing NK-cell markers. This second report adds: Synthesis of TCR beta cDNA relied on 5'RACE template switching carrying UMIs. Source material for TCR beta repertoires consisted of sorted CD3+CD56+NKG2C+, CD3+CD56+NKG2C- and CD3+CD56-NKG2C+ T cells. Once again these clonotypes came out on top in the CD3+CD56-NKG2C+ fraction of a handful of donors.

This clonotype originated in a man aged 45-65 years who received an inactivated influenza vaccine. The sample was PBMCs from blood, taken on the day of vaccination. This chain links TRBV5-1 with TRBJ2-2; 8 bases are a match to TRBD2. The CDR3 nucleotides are TGCGCCAGCAGTTCGTTGGGACTAGCGAACACCGGGGAGCTGTTTTTT. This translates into CASSSLGLANTGELFF.